The clone carrying this T cell receptor (beta chain) appeared a few times. Its cognate antigen is unknown. This sample's time point: blood 2 weeks post-SBRT. Treatment indicated: 15 Gy SBRT to primary tumor, nephrectomy 4 weeks later. The protocol was immunoSEQ multiplex PCR, while the TCRdb copy is restricted to in-frame clones and leaves out a portion. Of tens of thousands of clones in the sample, roughly 79% were seen once. This record belongs to a study of radiation and T cells in renal cell carcinoma. Points from the study as a whole: Pretreatment tumor biopsies were lacking, so baseline clonotypes are unknown.

CDR3 length: 11 amino acids. V was trimmed by 3 bases and J by 5 bases, leaving 4 bases between them. From germline, CDR1 is SEHNR and CDR2 FQNEAQ (reference sequence). This specimen was blood, taken from a patient whose treatment included radiotherapy and nephrectomy. This TCR was recovered from a man between 60 and 75 years old with renal cell carcinoma. The J gene is TRBJ1-1, the V gene TRBV7-9, with D hard to call. The CDR3 loop is CASSLGTEAFF. Here the CDR3 DNA reads TGTGCCAGCAGCTTGGGAACTGAAGCTTTCTTT.